This TCR beta chain is from a study of T cell responses to AZD1222 COVID-19 vaccine. TCRdb's table, derived via immunoSEQ multiplex PCR, lists solely in-frame clones and lacks some. The sample has 150,000 or so clones, around 92% seen once. A remark on this clone: Its antigen is undetermined. At one end, the junction sequence differs from germline, possibly due to a read error.

The analysis combined second doses at about 4 or about 12 weeks. Study-wide results and limits: It was only after the peak T cell response that any repertoires were sampled. Recipients of AZD1222 seropositive at baseline numbered only five or six.

Germline V gene data show CDR1 as SSHAT and CDR2 as FNYEAQ (reference sequence). The CDR3 runs to 15 residues. The sequencing here drew on peripheral blood, taken 28 days after the second AZD1222 dose. This receptor was obtained from an adult who received the AZD1222 COVID-19 vaccine. The V call is TRBV7-7, the J call TRBJ2-1; tentative D call: TRBD2 (5 bases). CDR3 DNA sequence: TGTGCTAGCAGCTTAGGGCTAGCTATCAACGATGAGCAGTTCTTC. This gives the protein CASSLGLAINDEQFF.